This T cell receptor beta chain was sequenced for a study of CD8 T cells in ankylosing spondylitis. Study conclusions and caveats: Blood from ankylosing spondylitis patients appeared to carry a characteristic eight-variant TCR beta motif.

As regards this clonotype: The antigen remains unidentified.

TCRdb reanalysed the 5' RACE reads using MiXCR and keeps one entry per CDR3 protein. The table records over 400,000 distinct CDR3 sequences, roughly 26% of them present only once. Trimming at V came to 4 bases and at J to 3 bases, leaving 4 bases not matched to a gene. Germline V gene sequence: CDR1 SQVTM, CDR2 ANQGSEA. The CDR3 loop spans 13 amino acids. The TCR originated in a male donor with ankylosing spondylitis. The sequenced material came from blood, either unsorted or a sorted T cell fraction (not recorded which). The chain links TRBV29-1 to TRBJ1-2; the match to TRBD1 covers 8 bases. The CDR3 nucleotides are TGCAGCGTTGTACAGGGGGTTGACTATGGCTACACCTTC. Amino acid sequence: CSVVQGVDYGYTF.